This is a list of T cell receptor beta chains from one sample in a study of T cell repertoires in cytomegalovirus infection. These receptors' targets are unknown. TCRdb reprocessed the reads with MiXCR, giving one entry per CDR3 protein. The table includes 150,000 or so distinct CDR3 sequences, roughly 22% detected once. The input for sequencing was CD8+ T cells from cultured PBMCs, taken from culture after CMV antigen stimulation. The receptors derive from a human donor in good health (CMV status not recorded). Some clones in this sample may be carry-over from other donors' samples. The CDR3 runs from the conserved cysteine through the conserved F or W. The D gene is left open where the match is weak. Only part of the rows carry a size: once, few, many, or a class if the clone is expanded.

>few|TRBV4-3|NA|TRBJ2-3
TGCGCCAGCAGCCAAGCATCCGGACTCCTCACAGATACGCAGTATTTT
CASSQASGLLTDTQYF
>few|TRBV19|TRBD1|TRBJ1-2
TGTGCCAGTAGTATAGATCCGACGACAGGGGCCTATACCGGCTACACCTTC
CASSIDPTTGAYTGYTF
>NA|TRBV12-5|TRBD1|TRBJ2-7
TGTGCTAGTGGTCTTGGAGGGACAGGGACCTACGAGCAGTACTTC
CASGLGGTGTYEQYF
>NA|TRBV6-6|TRBD2|TRBJ2-5
TGTGCCAGCATTCAATCGGACGGCGGGGGGGAGACCCAGTACTTC
CASIQSDGGGETQYF
>few|TRBV7-6|NA|TRBJ2-2
TGTGCCAGCAGCTCTGGACAGCTTACCGGGGAGCTGTTTTTT
CASSSGQLTGELFF
>NA|TRBV11-1|NA|TRBJ2-1
TGTGCCAGCAGCCCCCACAGGGCCAGCTCCTACAATGAGCAGTTCTTC
CASSPHRASSYNEQFF
>few|TRBV7-2|NA|TRBJ2-5
TGTGCCAGCAGCCCGTCCCGGTGGGCGCCCCAAGAGACCCAGTACTTC
CASSPSRWAPQETQYF
>few|TRBV12-3/TRBV12-4|TRBD1|TRBJ2-7
TGTGCCAGCAGCTCAAGGGGACAGGGGTGGCGAACGGGATCCTACGAGCAGTACTTC
CASSSRGQGWRTGSYEQYF
>NA|TRBV7-9|NA|TRBJ2-7
TGTGCCAGCAGCTCAGCCGCCCGGGGCCCCTACGAGCAGTACTTC
CASSSAARGPYEQYF
>few|TRBV11-2|TRBD1|TRBJ1-1
TGTGCCAGCAGCTTTCCGAGGACAGGCCACACTGAAGCTTTCTTT
CASSFPRTGHTEAFF
>few|TRBV7-8|NA|TRBJ2-6
TGTGCCAGCAGCTTGGGGCGGGGTGGGGCCAACGTCCTGACTTTC
CASSLGRGGANVLTF
>NA|TRBV7-9|TRBD1|TRBJ2-1
TGTGCCAGCAGCTTAGTAGGTGGGACAGGGTCCTACAATGAGCAGTTCTTC
CASSLVGGTGSYNEQFF
>NA|TRBV7-3|TRBD1|TRBJ2-1
TGTGCCAGCAGCTCCGCCCCCGGGACAGGCTACAATGAGCAGTTCTTC
CASSSAPGTGYNEQFF
>few|TRBV12-3/TRBV12-4|NA|TRBJ1-1
TGTGCCAGCAGTATCAGACGGAAGAACACTGAAGCTTTCTTT
CASSIRRKNTEAFF
>NA|TRBV7-2|NA|TRBJ1-2
TGTGCCAGCAGCTTAGCCGCCGGGGGGACTAACTATGGCTACACCTTC
CASSLAAGGTNYGYTF
>NA|TRBV27|NA|TRBJ2-5
TGTGCCAGCAGAACAGGGATGGAGACCCAGTACTTC
CASRTGMETQYF
>NA|TRBV29-1|TRBD1|TRBJ2-7
TGCAGCGTTGAGGATCCGGGACAGGGGTACGAGCAGTACTTC
CSVEDPGQGYEQYF
>NA|TRBV27|TRBD1|TRBJ1-5
TGTGCCAGCAGTTTCAGTTGGACAGGGGGCTTTCTGAATCAGCCCCAGCATTTT
CASSFSWTGGFLNQPQHF
>few|TRBV7-2|NA|TRBJ1-2
TGTGCCAGCAGTCCGACAGCTTACTATGGCTACACCTTC
CASSPTAYYGYTF
>NA|TRBV7-2|NA|TRBJ1-1
TGTGCCAGCAGCAGCCTGGGACCCGCCGTCTGGAACACTGAAGCTTTCTTT
CASSSLGPAVWNTEAFF
>few|TRBV7-9|TRBD1|TRBJ1-2
TGTGCCAGCAGCTGGGACAGGGAGGATGGCTACACCTTC
CASSWDREDGYTF
>NA|TRBV6-5|NA|TRBJ1-5
TGTGCCAGCAGTTACGGCCCACCCCGGAATCAGCCCCAGCATTTT
CASSYGPPRNQPQHF
>few|TRBV9|NA|TRBJ2-5
TGTGCCAGCAGCGTACAAGGGAGGGAGACCCAGTACTTC
CASSVQGRETQYF
>NA|TRBV4-1|NA|TRBJ2-1
TGCGCCAGCAGCCAGTTACAGGACTACAATGAGCAGTTCTTC
CASSQLQDYNEQFF
>NA|TRBV7-9|NA|TRBJ2-1
TGTGCCAGCAGCTCGCGGCAGTCACAGATTAACAATGAGCAGTTCTTC
CASSSRQSQINNEQFF
>NA|TRBV6-5|NA|TRBJ2-3
TGTGCCAGCAGACGCATAGAGATGGGGGCCGTCACAGATACGCAGTATTTT
CASRRIEMGAVTDTQYF
>NA|TRBV20-1|TRBD1|TRBJ1-5
TGCAGTGCTAGAGGGAGACAGGGGTCGTATCAGCCCCAGCATTTT
CSARGRQGSYQPQHF
>NA|TRBV6-1|NA|TRBJ2-7
TGTGCCAGCAGTGAAGCGGCAGGGACCTCCTACGAGCAGTACTTC
CASSEAAGTSYEQYF
>few|TRBV7-8|TRBD2|TRBJ2-3
TGTGCCAGCAGCCGAGCAATTGTGGTGGGGGGGACGGTAGATACGCAGTATTTT
CASSRAIVVGGTVDTQYF
>few|TRBV24-1|TRBD2|TRBJ2-3
TGTGCCACCAGTGACCCGACTAGCGGGGGAGTCCTTACGCAGTATTTT
CATSDPTSGGVLTQYF
>NA|TRBV27|TRBD1|TRBJ2-5
TGTGCCAGCAGGGGACAGAAAGAGACCCAGTACTTC
CASRGQKETQYF
>NA|TRBV28|NA|TRBJ1-6
TGTGCCAGCACGGCCCCATATAATTCACCCCTCCACTTT
CASTAPYNSPLHF
>few|TRBV9|TRBD2|TRBJ2-1
TGTGCCAGCAGCCCTCGGACTAGCGAGTATGAGCAGTTCTTC
CASSPRTSEYEQFF
>NA|TRBV12-3/TRBV12-4|NA|TRBJ1-6
TGTGCCAGCAGTTTAGGGGGTGATAATTCACCCCTCCACTTT
CASSLGGDNSPLHF
>few|TRBV27|TRBD2|TRBJ2-7
TGTGCCAGCAGTTTCGGGGCGCGGGAGACCTACGAGCAGTACTTC
CASSFGARETYEQYF
>NA|TRBV4-3|NA|TRBJ1-6
TGCGCCAGCAGCCCGCAACAGGGTGGGTCACCCCTCCACTTT
CASSPQQGGSPLHF
>once|TRBV12-3/TRBV12-4|NA|TRBJ1-2
TGTGCCAGCCAGGGCCTCTATGGCTACACCTTC
CASQGLYGYTF
>NA|TRBV7-6|NA|TRBJ2-7
TGTGCCAGCAGTTACGCGACAGAGTCCTACGAGCAGTACTTC
CASSYATESYEQYF
>NA|TRBV12-5|TRBD1|TRBJ2-7
TGTGCTAGTGGTTTGACGACAGGGAAAGGCGAGCAGTACTTC
CASGLTTGKGEQYF
>NA|TRBV12-3/TRBV12-4|TRBD2|TRBJ2-5
TGTGCCAGCAGGCCAGCTAGCGGGGGGCAAGAGACCCAGTACTTC
CASRPASGGQETQYF
>NA|TRBV7-8|TRBD1|TRBJ1-1
TGTGCCAGCACCCGCCCCGGGACAGGGGGAGGGGACACTGAAGCTTTCTTT
CASTRPGTGGGDTEAFF
>few|TRBV7-8|NA|TRBJ1-1
TGTGCCAGCAGCCCGTTTGAAGGGGAGACAGCTTTCTTT
CASSPFEGETAFF
>NA|TRBV11-2|NA|TRBJ2-1
TGTGCCAGCAGCCCGGAGGGACGGGACTCCTACAATGAGCAGTTCTTC
CASSPEGRDSYNEQFF
>few|TRBV7-8|NA|TRBJ1-4
TGTGCCAGCAGCCCTTCCGGGACGTTCAATGAAAAACTGTTTTTT
CASSPSGTFNEKLFF
>few|TRBV5-4|TRBD2|TRBJ2-1
TGTGCCAGCAGCTCCCCGTCTAGCGGGGGGGCCGAGTCTAGGCAGTTCTTC
CASSSPSSGGAESRQFF
>NA|TRBV4-1|NA|TRBJ1-6
TGCGCCAGCAGCCCCCCGGATTATCGTGAAGATTCACCCCTCCACTTT
CASSPPDYREDSPLHF
>NA|TRBV6-1|NA|TRBJ2-7
TGTGCCAGCAGTGAAGCGACCGGGACATTCTCCTACGAGCAGTACTTC
CASSEATGTFSYEQYF
>few|TRBV11-1|TRBD1|TRBJ2-1
TGTGCCAGCCGGGACAGGGGAGAGAATGAGCAGTTCTTC
CASRDRGENEQFF